One sample yielded the 7 T cell receptor beta chains listed below, sequenced in a study of T-cell reconstitution after alpha-beta-depleted transplantation in children. The TCRbeta library was prepared with unique molecular identifiers. TCRdb redid the calling of the PCR reads with MiXCR, one entry per CDR3 protein. Counted here are roughly 120,000 distinct CDR3 sequences, 23% occurring once; the ten biggest clones make up under 12%. The sample was PBMCs, mostly from graft donor cells, taken 180 days after TCRalphabeta/CD19-depleted stem cell transplant. The source is a male patient aged 2 to 10 who had a stem cell transplant for chronic granulomatous disease, so the T cells may come from the graft donor.

This clonotype came up many times. The chain has TRBV12-3 or TRBV12-4 and TRBJ1-4, with D uncertain. V was shortened by 5 bases and J by 6 bases, with 13 bases between the two germline ends. This CDR3 is built from 14 residues. The CDR3 sequence is CASSPSPAHEKLFF. For the CDR3, the DNA is TGTGCCAGCAGTCCGTCCCCAGCCCATGAAAAACTGTTTTTT.

This clonotype was counted a few times. This rearrangement joins TRBV4-2 to TRBJ2-2; tentatively, D is TRBD2 (5 bases). CDR1 is LGHNA and CDR2 is YNFKEQ in the germline V gene. Trimming removed 0 bases from V and 5 bases from J, with 16 bases in between. This CDR3 has 17 amino acids. The CDR3 DNA is TGTGCCAGCAGCCAAGACCTGGACCGTCCGGGGACCGGGGAGCTGTTTTTT. This sequence encodes CASSQDLDRPGTGELFF.

In this sample, this clonotype turned up many times. This chain connects TRBV15 to TRBJ2-1; weak D call: TRBD2 (5 bases). Germline CDR1 reads LNHNV; CDR2 reads YYDKDF (reference sequence). This CDR3 comprises 13 residues. Trimming pared 4 bases from V and 5 bases from J, leaving 9 bases between. CDR3 protein: CATSTLANNEQFF. CDR3 DNA: TGTGCCACCAGCACTCTAGCAAACAATGAGCAGTTCTTC.

In this sample, this clonotype turned up many times. The chain couples TRBV19 to TRBJ2-7, with 7 bases aligning to TRBD2. Germline V gene lookup returns CDR1 LNHDA and CDR2 SQIVND (reference sequence). Trimming at V came to 3 bases and at J to 4 bases, leaving 9 bases not matched to a gene. The CDR3 length is 15 residues. The CDR3 DNA reads TGTGCCAGTAGTATGACGGCGGGAGTCGTTTACGAGCAGTACTTC. Residues: CASSMTAGVVYEQYF.

There are a few counts of this clonotype. CDR3 sequence: CASSPYTGELFF. For the CDR3, the DNA is TGTGCCAGCAGCCCCTACACCGGGGAGCTGTTTTTT. The rearrangement uses TRBV7-9 and TRBJ2-2; D not resolved. Between the trimmed V and J ends, which lost 5 bases and 3 bases, there was a span of 4 bases. Germline V lookup: CDR1 SEHNR, CDR2 FQNEAQ (reference sequence). The CDR3 consists of 12 residues. The full variable domain, rest sourced from reference TRBV7-9 and TRBJ2-2, is DTGVSQNPRHKITKRGQNVTFRCDPISEHNRLYWYRQTLGQGPEFLTYFQNEAQLEKSRLLSDRFSAERPKGSFSTLEIQRTEQGDSAMYLCASSPYTGELFFGEGSRLTVL.

In this sample, this clonotype turned up many times. The rearrangement uses TRBV29-1 and TRBJ2-7; D is undetermined. From germline, CDR1 is SQVTM and CDR2 ANQGSEA. This CDR3 has 13 amino acids. Trimming cost V 3 bases and J 3 bases, with 12 bases left between them. Here the CDR3 reads CSVDKGIGYEQYF. The CDR3 DNA sequence: TGCAGCGTTGACAAAGGTATCGGCTACGAGCAGTACTTC.

This clonotype was found a few times. The V and J genes are TRBV20-1 and TRBJ2-5; D unclear. Germline lookup yields CDR1 DFQATT and CDR2 SNEGSKA (reference sequence). CDR3 length: 13 amino acids. The V and J ends lost 4 bases and 5 bases respectively, with 14 bases between them. The CDR3 DNA is TGCAGTGCTAAATGGTTCCCGGAGGAGACCCAGTACTTC. Translating it yields CSAKWFPEETQYF.